These T cell receptor beta chains were read from a single sample in a study of naive and memory T cell subsets. TCRdb reprocessed the UMI-ligation and nested PCR reads via MiXCR and lists one record per CDR3 protein. The sample has approximately 150,000 distinct CDR3 sequences, about 20% seen once; the top ten hold 0.6% to 0.8%. Sequencing was carried out using naive CD8+ T cells from blood. The receptors come from a human donor in good health. The CDR3 runs from the conserved cysteine through the conserved F or W. Fields, in order: J gene, V gene, CDR3 protein.

j_call: TRBJ2-7
v_call: TRBV6-5
cdr3_aa: CASSSVVDSYEQYF

j_call: TRBJ2-1
v_call: TRBV29-1
cdr3_aa: CSVELLALAGVGEQFF

j_call: TRBJ2-1
v_call: TRBV5-1
cdr3_aa: CASSLVLALNEQFF

j_call: TRBJ2-2
v_call: TRBV24-1
cdr3_aa: CATSDRGTANTGELFF

j_call: TRBJ2-7
v_call: TRBV6-5
cdr3_aa: CASSPNAGGSYEQYF

j_call: TRBJ2-5
v_call: TRBV6-1
cdr3_aa: CASSADPLEETQYF

j_call: TRBJ2-5
v_call: TRBV28
cdr3_aa: CASRRDRTDVAEQETQYF

j_call: TRBJ2-3
v_call: TRBV19
cdr3_aa: CASRVPDTQYF

j_call: TRBJ2-3
v_call: TRBV7-9
cdr3_aa: CASSPGTSGSTDTQYF

j_call: TRBJ2-3
v_call: TRBV7-2
cdr3_aa: CASSPFPVQGPRGTDTQYF

j_call: TRBJ2-7
v_call: TRBV29-1
cdr3_aa: CSVESGRPPYEQYF

j_call: TRBJ1-4
v_call: TRBV12-3/TRBV12-4
cdr3_aa: CASSLTGPEKLFF

j_call: TRBJ2-7
v_call: TRBV28
cdr3_aa: CASSFRRYEQYF

j_call: TRBJ1-5
v_call: TRBV12-3/TRBV12-4
cdr3_aa: CASSLAAASNQPQHF

j_call: TRBJ2-7
v_call: TRBV9
cdr3_aa: CASSAQGASHEQYF

j_call: TRBJ1-5
v_call: TRBV9
cdr3_aa: CASSPRDNQPQHF

j_call: TRBJ2-1
v_call: TRBV28
cdr3_aa: CASSFGLANEQFF

j_call: TRBJ2-2
v_call: TRBV27
cdr3_aa: CASSLVGAGSTGELFF

j_call: TRBJ2-5
v_call: TRBV7-6
cdr3_aa: CASSQGSGAGETQYF

j_call: TRBJ2-1
v_call: TRBV5-1
cdr3_aa: CASYDSPHEQFF

j_call: TRBJ2-1
v_call: TRBV12-3/TRBV12-4
cdr3_aa: CASSFYGSGRAKDEQFF

j_call: TRBJ2-3
v_call: TRBV6-2/TRBV6-3
cdr3_aa: CATFSGSTDTQYF

j_call: TRBJ2-7
v_call: TRBV27
cdr3_aa: CASSLREPYEQYF

j_call: TRBJ2-3
v_call: TRBV11-2
cdr3_aa: CASSPEGPGGDTQYF

j_call: TRBJ1-1
v_call: TRBV28
cdr3_aa: CASSFSVGRLNTEAFF

j_call: TRBJ2-7
v_call: TRBV27
cdr3_aa: CASSFVIDEQYF

j_call: TRBJ2-1
v_call: TRBV11-2
cdr3_aa: CASSLGDSGGDEQFF

j_call: TRBJ1-5
v_call: TRBV28
cdr3_aa: CASSLYRASQPQHF

j_call: TRBJ2-1
v_call: TRBV28
cdr3_aa: CASTPGTGFSYNEQFF

j_call: TRBJ2-3
v_call: TRBV6-5
cdr3_aa: CASSQTGVPDTQYF

j_call: TRBJ2-1
v_call: TRBV12-3/TRBV12-4
cdr3_aa: CASSLGRETSSYNEQFF

j_call: TRBJ2-7
v_call: TRBV12-3/TRBV12-4
cdr3_aa: CASSPGRQGYYEQYF

j_call: TRBJ2-3
v_call: TRBV3-1
cdr3_aa: CASSQDPAGELEDTQYF

j_call: TRBJ1-1
v_call: TRBV27
cdr3_aa: CASSDPPVRTGIPEAFF

j_call: TRBJ2-1
v_call: TRBV24-1
cdr3_aa: CATSDFSGSRGEQFF

j_call: TRBJ2-3
v_call: TRBV10-1
cdr3_aa: CASSPGQGPSTDTQYF

j_call: TRBJ2-7
v_call: TRBV9
cdr3_aa: CASSAGDWTLGYEQYF

j_call: TRBJ2-7
v_call: TRBV6-5
cdr3_aa: CASSQGLLYEQYF

j_call: TRBJ2-7
v_call: TRBV6-5
cdr3_aa: CASSYSQGAVYEQYF

j_call: TRBJ2-3
v_call: TRBV7-9
cdr3_aa: CASSSPRGWDTQYF

j_call: TRBJ2-1
v_call: TRBV28
cdr3_aa: CASSLRSIYNEQFF

j_call: TRBJ2-3
v_call: TRBV7-6
cdr3_aa: CASSEMGTDTQYF

j_call: TRBJ2-1
v_call: TRBV12-3/TRBV12-4
cdr3_aa: CASSFLLAEYNEQFF

j_call: TRBJ2-3
v_call: TRBV29-1
cdr3_aa: CSVESASRNTDTQYF

j_call: TRBJ1-1
v_call: TRBV6-1
cdr3_aa: CASSDIWPKGAFF

j_call: TRBJ2-1
v_call: TRBV15
cdr3_aa: CATSTGTVNEQFF

j_call: TRBJ2-7
v_call: TRBV28
cdr3_aa: CATQFQGTYEQYF

j_call: TRBJ2-3
v_call: TRBV3-1
cdr3_aa: CASSQSGRGVDTQYF

j_call: TRBJ2-7
v_call: TRBV4-1
cdr3_aa: CASSQGAVYEQYF

j_call: TRBJ1-2
v_call: TRBV7-2
cdr3_aa: CASSLVVGSEGYTF

j_call: TRBJ1-6
v_call: TRBV5-1
cdr3_aa: CASKPGTRPSPLHF

j_call: TRBJ2-3
v_call: TRBV29-1
cdr3_aa: CSVAPIGPLTDTQYF

j_call: TRBJ2-7
v_call: TRBV28
cdr3_aa: CASSSQTGWNEQYF

j_call: TRBJ2-2
v_call: TRBV12-3/TRBV12-4
cdr3_aa: CASTQFHAGELFF